This T cell receptor (beta chain) appears in the sequencing data of a study of CD8 T cells in Susac syndrome. From germline, CDR1 is SGHVS and CDR2 FQNEAQ. Trimming stripped 2 bases from V and 4 bases from J, with 22 bases between. The length of the CDR3 is 18 residues. With random hexamers, roughly 0.45 to 1 ug RNA was reverse transcribed. TCRdb fed the immunoSEQ multiplex PCR reads into MiXCR, producing one record per CDR3 protein. This table holds about 300,000 distinct CDR3 sequences, 92% found once. This chain links TRBV7-8 with TRBJ2-3; D not certain. Material for sequencing was CD4+ T cells from PBMCs. The clonotype originates from a human donor with multiple sclerosis. This CDR3 is CASSLSRVPTAFADTQYF. In DNA, the CDR3 is TGTGCCAGCAGCTTATCCCGAGTTCCCACCGCTTTCGCAGATACGCAGTATTTT.